Included here is one T cell receptor beta chain sequence, with context. Trimming took 3 bases from V and 10 from J; bases not matched to a gene: 4. The CDR3 is made up of 12 amino acids. From germline, CDR1 is SQVTM and CDR2 ANQGSEA. The data were obtained in a study of T cell changes during pregnancy in multiple sclerosis. Generated by immunoSEQ multiplex PCR, the TCRdb table keeps only in-frame clones and is missing some. This sample has over 55,000 clones, with around nine tenths found just once. The chain combines TRBV29-1 with TRBJ1-1; 11 bases fit TRBD1. Specimen: peripheral blood from another person, used as feeder cells. The clonotype originates from a human donor whose cells served as feeder cells for cultures in a pregnancy study. The DNA for the CDR3 is TGCAGCGTTGACGGACAGGGGGCTGGAGCTTTCTTT. Translated, it gives CSVDGQGAGAFF.